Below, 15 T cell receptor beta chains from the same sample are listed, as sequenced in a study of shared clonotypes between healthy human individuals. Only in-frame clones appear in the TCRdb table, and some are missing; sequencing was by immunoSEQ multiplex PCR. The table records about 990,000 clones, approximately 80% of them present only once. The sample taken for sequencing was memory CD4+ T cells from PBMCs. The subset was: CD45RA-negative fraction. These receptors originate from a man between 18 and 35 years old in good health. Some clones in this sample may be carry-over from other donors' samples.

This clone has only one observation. The DNA of the CDR3 is TGTGCCAGCAGCTTAAGTCGGGGGACCCAGTACTTC. It is translated as CASSLSRGTQYF. This chain connects TRBV11-2 to TRBJ2-5, with a possible D match to TRBD2 (5 bases). The CDR3 loop spans 12 amino acids. Germline V gives CDR1 SGHAT, CDR2 FQNNGV. With 2 bases removed from V and 7 bases from J, the gap between germline ends came to 8 bases.

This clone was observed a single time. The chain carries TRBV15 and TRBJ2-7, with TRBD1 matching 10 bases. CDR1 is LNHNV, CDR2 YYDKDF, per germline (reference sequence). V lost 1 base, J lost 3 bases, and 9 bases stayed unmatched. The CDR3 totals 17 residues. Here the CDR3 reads CATSRGSGTGDFYEQYF. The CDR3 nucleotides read TGTGCCACCAGCAGAGGCTCCGGGACAGGGGACTTCTACGAGCAGTACTTC.

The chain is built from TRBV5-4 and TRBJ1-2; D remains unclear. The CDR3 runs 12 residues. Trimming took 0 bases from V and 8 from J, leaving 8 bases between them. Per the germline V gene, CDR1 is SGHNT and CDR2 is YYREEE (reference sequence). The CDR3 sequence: CASSLDGQGYTF. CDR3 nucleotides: TGTGCCAGCAGCTTGGATGGGCAGGGCTACACCTTC.

The CDR3 spells CASSPQGPPYEQYF. The CDR3 bases are TGTGCCAGCAGCCCACAGGGGCCCCCCTACGAGCAGTACTTC. This chain joins TRBV9 and TRBJ2-7; the match to TRBD1 covers 7 bases. The CDR3 spans 14 residues. The V gene's germline CDR1 is SGDLS and CDR2 YYNGEE. The ends lost 4 bases at V and 2 bases at J; junction bases unmatched: 6.

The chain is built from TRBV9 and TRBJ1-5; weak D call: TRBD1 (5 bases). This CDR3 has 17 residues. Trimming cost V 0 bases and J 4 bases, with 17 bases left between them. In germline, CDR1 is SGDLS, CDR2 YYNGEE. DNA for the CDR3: TGTGCCAGCAGCGTAGGTGATTGGGACGGACGGAATCAGCCCCAGCATTTT. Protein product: CASSVGDWDGRNQPQHF.

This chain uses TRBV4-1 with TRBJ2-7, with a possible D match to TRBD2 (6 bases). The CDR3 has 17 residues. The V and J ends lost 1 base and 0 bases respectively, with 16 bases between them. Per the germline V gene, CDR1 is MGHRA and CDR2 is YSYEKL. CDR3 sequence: CASSQGPGRPDSYEQYF. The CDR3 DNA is TGCGCCAGCAGCCAAGGACCGGGGAGGCCTGACTCCTACGAGCAGTACTTC.

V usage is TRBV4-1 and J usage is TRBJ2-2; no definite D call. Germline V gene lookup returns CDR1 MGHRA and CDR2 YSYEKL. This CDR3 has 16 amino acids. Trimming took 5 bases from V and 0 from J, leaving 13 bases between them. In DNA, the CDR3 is TGCGCCAGCAGCTATCCTACGACGTCGAACACCGGGGAGCTGTTTTTT. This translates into CASSYPTTSNTGELFF.

CDR3 loop: CASGRTGEGNIQYF. Here the CDR3 DNA reads TGTGCCAGCGGACGGACAGGGGAAGGGAACATTCAGTACTTC. This rearrangement joins TRBV27 to TRBJ2-4; the match to TRBD1 covers 9 bases. Germline-derived CDR1 and CDR2 are MNHEY and SMNVEV (reference sequence). The CDR3 is 14 amino acids. Trimming took 8 bases from V and 7 from J; bases not matched to a gene: 9.

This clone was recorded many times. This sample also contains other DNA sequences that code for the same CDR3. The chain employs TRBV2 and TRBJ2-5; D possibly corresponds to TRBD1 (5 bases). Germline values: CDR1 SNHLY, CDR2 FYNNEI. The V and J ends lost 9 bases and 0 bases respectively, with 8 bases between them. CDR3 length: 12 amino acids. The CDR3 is CASRQYQETQYF. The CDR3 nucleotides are TGTGCCAGTCGACAGTACCAAGAGACCCAGTACTTC. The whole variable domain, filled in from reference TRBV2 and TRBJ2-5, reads EPEVTQTPSHQVTQMGQEVILRCVPISNHLYFYWYRQILGQKVEFLVSFYNNEISEKSEIFDDQFSVERPDGSNFTLKIRSTKLEDSAMYFCASRQYQETQYFGPGTRLLVL.

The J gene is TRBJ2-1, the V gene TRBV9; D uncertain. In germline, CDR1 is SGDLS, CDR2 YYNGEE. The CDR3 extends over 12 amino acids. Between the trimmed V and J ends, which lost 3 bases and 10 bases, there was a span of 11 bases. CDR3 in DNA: TGTGCCAGCAGCGCACCCCTTGGAGAGCAGTTCTTC. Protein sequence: CASSAPLGEQFF.

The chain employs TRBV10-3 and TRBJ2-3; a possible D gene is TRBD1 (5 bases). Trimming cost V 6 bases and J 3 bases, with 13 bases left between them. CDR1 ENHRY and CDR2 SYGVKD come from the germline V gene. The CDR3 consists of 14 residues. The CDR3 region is CAIRGQGNTDTQYF. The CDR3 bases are TGTGCCATCAGAGGGCAGGGAAATACAGATACGCAGTATTTT.

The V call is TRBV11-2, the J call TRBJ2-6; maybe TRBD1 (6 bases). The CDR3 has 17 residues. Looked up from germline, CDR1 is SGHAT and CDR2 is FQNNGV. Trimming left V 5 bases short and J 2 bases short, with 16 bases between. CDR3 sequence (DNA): TGTGCCAGCAGCCGGTCGATTACAGGGACTGGGGCCAACGTCCTGACTTTC. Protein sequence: CASSRSITGTGANVLTF.

The CDR3 region is CASSAGTGASGNTIYF. The DNA of the CDR3 is TGTGCCAGCAGTGCCGGGACAGGGGCCTCTGGAAACACCATATATTTT. The V call is TRBV6-1, the J call TRBJ1-3; the match to TRBD1 covers 10 bases. Germline loops: CDR1 MNHNS, CDR2 SASEGT. Unmatched junction bases numbered 3, after V lost 4 bases and J lost 0 bases. This CDR3 has 16 residues.

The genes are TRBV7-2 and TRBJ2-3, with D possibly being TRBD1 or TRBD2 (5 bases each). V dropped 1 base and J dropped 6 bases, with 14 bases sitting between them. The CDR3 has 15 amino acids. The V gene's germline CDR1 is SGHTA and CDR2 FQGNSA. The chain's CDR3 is CASSLGGGEGDTQYF. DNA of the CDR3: TGTGCCAGCAGCTTAGGGGGCGGCGAGGGGGATACGCAGTATTTT. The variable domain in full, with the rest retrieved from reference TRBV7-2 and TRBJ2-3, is GAGVSQSPSNKVTEKGKDVELRCDPISGHTALYWYRQSLGQGLEFLIYFQGNSAPDKSGLPSDRFSAERTGGSVSTLTIQRTQQEDSAVYLCASSLGGGEGDTQYFGPGTRLTVL.

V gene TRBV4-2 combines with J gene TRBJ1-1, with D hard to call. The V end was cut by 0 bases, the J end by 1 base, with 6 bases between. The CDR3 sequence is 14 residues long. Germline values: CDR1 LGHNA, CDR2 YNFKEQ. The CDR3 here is CASSQEVRNTEAFF. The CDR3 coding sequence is TGTGCCAGCAGCCAAGAGGTGAGGAACACTGAAGCTTTCTTT.